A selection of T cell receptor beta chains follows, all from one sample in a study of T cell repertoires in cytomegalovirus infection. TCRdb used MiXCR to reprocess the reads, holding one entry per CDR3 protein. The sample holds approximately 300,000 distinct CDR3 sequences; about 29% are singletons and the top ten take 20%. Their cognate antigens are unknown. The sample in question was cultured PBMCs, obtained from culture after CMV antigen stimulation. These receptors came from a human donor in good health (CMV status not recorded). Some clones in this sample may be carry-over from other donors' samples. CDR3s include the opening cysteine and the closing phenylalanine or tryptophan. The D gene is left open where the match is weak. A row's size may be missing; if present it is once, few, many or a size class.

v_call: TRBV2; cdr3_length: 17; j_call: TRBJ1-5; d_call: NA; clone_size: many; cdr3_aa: CASSVLEYRSSNQPQHF; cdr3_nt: TGTGCCAGCAGTGTTTTGGAGTATCGTTCGAGCAATCAGCCCCAGCATTTT
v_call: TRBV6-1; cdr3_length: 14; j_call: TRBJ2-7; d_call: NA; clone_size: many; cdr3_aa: CASRLQAFSYEQYF; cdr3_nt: TGTGCCAGCAGACTACAGGCGTTCTCCTACGAGCAGTACTTC
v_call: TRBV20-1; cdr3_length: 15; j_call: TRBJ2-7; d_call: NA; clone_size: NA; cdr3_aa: CSARDRISPTYEQYF; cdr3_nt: TGCAGTGCTAGAGATCGGATTAGCCCGACCTACGAGCAGTACTTC
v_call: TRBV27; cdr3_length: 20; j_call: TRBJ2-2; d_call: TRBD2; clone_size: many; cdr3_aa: CASSSTQIGAGGPYTGELFF; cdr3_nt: TGTGCCAGCAGTTCCACCCAGATAGGAGCGGGGGGGCCGTACACCGGGGAGCTGTTTTTT
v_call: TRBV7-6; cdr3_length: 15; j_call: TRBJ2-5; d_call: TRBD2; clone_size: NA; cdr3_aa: CASSTLAGRQETQYF; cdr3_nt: TGTGCCAGCAGCACATTAGCGGGGCGACAAGAGACCCAGTACTTC
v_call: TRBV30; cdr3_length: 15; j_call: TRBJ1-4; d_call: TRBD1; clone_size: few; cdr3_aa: CAWSERQGINEKLFF; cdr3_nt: TGTGCCTGGAGTGAAAGACAGGGGATTAATGAAAAACTGTTTTTT
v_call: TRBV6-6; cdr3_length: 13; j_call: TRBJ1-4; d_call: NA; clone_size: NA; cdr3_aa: CASYSLGNEKLFF; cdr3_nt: TGTGCCAGCTACAGCCTGGGTAATGAAAAACTGTTTTTT
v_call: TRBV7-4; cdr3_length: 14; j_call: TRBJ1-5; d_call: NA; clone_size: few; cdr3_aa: CASSFRVAHQPQHF; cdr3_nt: TGTGCCAGCAGCTTCAGGGTAGCTCATCAGCCCCAGCATTTT
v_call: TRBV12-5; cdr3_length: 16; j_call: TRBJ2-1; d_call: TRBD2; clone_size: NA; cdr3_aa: CASGSTSGGPYNEQFF; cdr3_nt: TGTGCTAGTGGTTCTACTAGCGGGGGGCCCTACAATGAGCAGTTCTTC
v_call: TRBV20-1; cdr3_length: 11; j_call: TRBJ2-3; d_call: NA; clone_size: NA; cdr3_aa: CSAYYVDTQYF; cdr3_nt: TGCAGTGCTTACTACGTAGATACGCAGTATTTT
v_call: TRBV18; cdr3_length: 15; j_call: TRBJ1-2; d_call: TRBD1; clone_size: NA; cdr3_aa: CASSTAAGGSYGYTF; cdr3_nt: TGTGCCAGCTCAACGGCGGCAGGGGGCAGCTATGGCTACACCTTC
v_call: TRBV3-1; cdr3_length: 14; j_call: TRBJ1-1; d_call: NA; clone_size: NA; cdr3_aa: CASSQVEGTTEAFF; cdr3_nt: TGTGCCAGCAGCCAAGTAGAGGGGACCACTGAAGCTTTCTTT
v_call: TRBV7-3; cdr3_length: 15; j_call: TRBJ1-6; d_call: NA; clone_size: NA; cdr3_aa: CASSLTYGGDSPLHF; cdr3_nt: TGTGCCAGCAGCTTAACCTACGGTGGCGATTCACCCCTCCACTTT
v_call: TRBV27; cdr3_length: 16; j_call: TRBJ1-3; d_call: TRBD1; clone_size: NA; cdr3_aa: CASSTGTGFSGNTIYF; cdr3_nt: TGTGCCAGCAGTACCGGGACAGGGTTCTCTGGAAACACCATATATTTT
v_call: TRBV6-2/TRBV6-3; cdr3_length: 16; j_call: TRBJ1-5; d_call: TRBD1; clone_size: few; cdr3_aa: CASSFDRDISNQPQHF; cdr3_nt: TGTGCCAGCAGCTTTGACAGGGACATTAGCAATCAGCCCCAGCATTTT
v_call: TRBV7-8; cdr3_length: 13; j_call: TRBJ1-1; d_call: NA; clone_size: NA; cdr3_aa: CASRIGVNTEAFF; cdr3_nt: TGTGCCAGCAGAATCGGGGTGAACACTGAAGCTTTCTTT
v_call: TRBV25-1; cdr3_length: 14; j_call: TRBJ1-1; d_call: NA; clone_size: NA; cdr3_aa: CASSESSADTEAFF; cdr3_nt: TGTGCCAGCAGTGAATCCTCCGCCGACACTGAAGCTTTCTTT
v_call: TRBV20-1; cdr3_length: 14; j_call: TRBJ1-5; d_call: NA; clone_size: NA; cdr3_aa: CSARIRGVGQPQHF; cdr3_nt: TGCAGTGCTAGAATCAGGGGTGTTGGTCAGCCCCAGCATTTT
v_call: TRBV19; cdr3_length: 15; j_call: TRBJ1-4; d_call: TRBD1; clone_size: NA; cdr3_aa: CASTSQGAPREKLFF; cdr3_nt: TGTGCCAGTACCTCCCAGGGGGCTCCTCGGGAAAAACTGTTTTTT
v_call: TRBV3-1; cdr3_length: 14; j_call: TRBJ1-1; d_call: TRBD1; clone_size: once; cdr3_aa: CASGSTGGSTEAFF; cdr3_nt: TGTGCCAGCGGGTCGACAGGGGGGAGCACTGAAGCTTTCTTT
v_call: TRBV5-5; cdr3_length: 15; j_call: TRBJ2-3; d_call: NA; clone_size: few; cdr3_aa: CASSSPTRGTDTQYF; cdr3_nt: TGTGCCAGCAGCTCACCTACCAGGGGCACAGATACGCAGTATTTT
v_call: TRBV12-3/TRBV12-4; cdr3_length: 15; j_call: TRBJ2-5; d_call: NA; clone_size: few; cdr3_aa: CASSPGGQTQETQYF; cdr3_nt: TGTGCCAGCAGCCCCGGGGGACAGACTCAAGAGACCCAGTACTTC
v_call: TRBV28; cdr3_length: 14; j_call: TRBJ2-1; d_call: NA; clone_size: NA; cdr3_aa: CASHSGTSYNEQFF; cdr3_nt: TGTGCCAGCCACTCCGGGACTTCCTACAATGAGCAGTTCTTC
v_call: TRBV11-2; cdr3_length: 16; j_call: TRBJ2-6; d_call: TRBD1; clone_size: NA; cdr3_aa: CASSSPGTAGANVLTF; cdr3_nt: TGTGCCAGCAGCTCCCCCGGGACAGCTGGGGCCAACGTCCTGACTTTC
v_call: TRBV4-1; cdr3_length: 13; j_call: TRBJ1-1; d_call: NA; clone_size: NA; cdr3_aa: CASSFRGRTEAFF; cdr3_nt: TGCGCCAGCAGCTTCAGGGGAAGGACTGAAGCTTTCTTT
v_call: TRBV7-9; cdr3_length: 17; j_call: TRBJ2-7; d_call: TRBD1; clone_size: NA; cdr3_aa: CASSQPGQGIRDYEQYF; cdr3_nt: TGTGCCAGCAGCCAGCCGGGACAGGGTATAAGGGATTACGAGCAGTACTTC
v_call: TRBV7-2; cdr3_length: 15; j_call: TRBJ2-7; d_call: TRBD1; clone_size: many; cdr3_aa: CASSLDGGQSYEQYF; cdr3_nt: TGTGCCAGCAGCTTAGATGGGGGACAGAGCTACGAGCAGTACTTC
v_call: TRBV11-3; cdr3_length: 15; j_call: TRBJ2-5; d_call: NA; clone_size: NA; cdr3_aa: CASSLSWGSQETQYF; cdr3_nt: TGTGCCAGCAGCTTGAGCTGGGGCTCCCAAGAGACCCAGTACTTC
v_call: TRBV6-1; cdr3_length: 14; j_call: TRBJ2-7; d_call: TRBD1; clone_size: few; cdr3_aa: CATFGTGNSYEQYF; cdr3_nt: TGTGCCACCTTTGGGACAGGGAATTCCTACGAGCAGTACTTC
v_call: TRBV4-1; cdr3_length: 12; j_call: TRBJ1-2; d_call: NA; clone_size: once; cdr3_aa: CASSQGRDGYTF; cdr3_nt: TGCGCCAGCAGCCAAGGCAGAGATGGCTACACCTTC
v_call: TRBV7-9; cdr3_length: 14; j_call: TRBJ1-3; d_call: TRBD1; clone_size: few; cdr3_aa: CASSPQGSGNTIYF; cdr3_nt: TGTGCCAGCAGCCCACAGGGGTCTGGAAACACCATATATTTT
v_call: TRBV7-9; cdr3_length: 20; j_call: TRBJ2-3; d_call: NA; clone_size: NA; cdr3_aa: CASSPEVGNLGATSTDTQYF; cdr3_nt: TGTGCCAGCAGTCCCGAGGTAGGGAACCTCGGGGCCACTAGCACAGATACGCAGTATTTT
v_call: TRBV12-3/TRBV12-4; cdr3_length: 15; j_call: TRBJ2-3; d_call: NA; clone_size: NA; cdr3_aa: CASSLVAASTDTQYF; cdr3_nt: TGTGCCAGCAGTTTAGTGGCAGCTAGCACAGATACGCAGTATTTT
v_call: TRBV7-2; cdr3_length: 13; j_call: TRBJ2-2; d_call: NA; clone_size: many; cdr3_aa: CASSLAGGGELFF; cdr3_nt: TGTGCCAGCAGCTTAGCGGGAGGCGGGGAGCTGTTTTTT
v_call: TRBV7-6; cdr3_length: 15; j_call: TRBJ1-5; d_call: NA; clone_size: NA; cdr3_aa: CASSLGSGGRQPQHF; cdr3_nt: TGTGCCAGCAGCTTAGGATCCGGGGGGCGTCAGCCCCAGCATTTT
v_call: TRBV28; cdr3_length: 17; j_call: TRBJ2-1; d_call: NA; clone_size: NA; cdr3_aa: CASSSTPRGSGYNEQFF; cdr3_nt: TGTGCCAGCAGTTCCACACCCCGGGGGTCGGGATACAATGAGCAGTTCTTC
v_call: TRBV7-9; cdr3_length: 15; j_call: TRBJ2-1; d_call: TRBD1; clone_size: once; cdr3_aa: CASSLEGTEYNEQFF; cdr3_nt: TGTGCCAGCAGCTTAGAGGGGACAGAGTACAATGAGCAGTTCTTC
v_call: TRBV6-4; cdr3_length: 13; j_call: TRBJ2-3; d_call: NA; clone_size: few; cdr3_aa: CASSEGTTDTQYF; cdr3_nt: TGTGCCAGCAGTGAAGGGACCACAGATACGCAGTATTTT
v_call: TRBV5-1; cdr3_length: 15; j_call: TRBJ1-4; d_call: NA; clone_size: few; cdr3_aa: CASSLVGGEVVKLFF; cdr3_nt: TGCGCCAGCAGCTTGGTCGGGGGTGAGGTGGTAAAACTGTTTTTT